This entry features one T cell receptor beta chain sequence. Its specificity is unknown. PCR involved 60 Vbeta and 13 Jbeta primers. Assay used: immunoSEQ multiplex PCR; TCRdb lists only in-frame clones, some missing. The sample yields approximately 110,000 clones, about three quarters seen once. This sample is drawn from a study of cytomegalovirus exposure and HLA in healthy donors. Points from the study as a whole: The records held CMV serostatus as the only immune exposure information.

Each of the donors was a healthy bone marrow donor. The TCR was taken from a woman aged 55-69 years in good health and CMV-seropositive. The sequenced material came from PBMCs.

CDR3 nucleotides: TGTGCCTGGACCCAGGTCTCGTATGGCTACACCTTC. It is translated as CAWTQVSYGYTF. The chain is built from TRBV30 and TRBJ1-2; D not certain. Germline CDR1 GTSNPN, CDR2 SVGIG (reference sequence). V was pared by 4 bases and J by 5 bases, with 11 bases between. The CDR3 has 12 amino acids.